A selection of T cell receptor beta chains follows, all from one sample in a study of T-cell reconstitution after alpha-beta-depleted transplantation in children. A single record per CDR3 protein comes from TCRdb applying MiXCR to the PCR reads. The table includes about 590,000 distinct CDR3 sequences, roughly 13% detected once. Sequenced here: PBMCs, mostly from graft donor cells, sampled 360 days after TCRalphabeta/CD19-depleted stem cell transplant. These TCRs come from a male patient between 5 and 17 years old who had a stem cell transplant for acute myeloid leukemia, so the T cells may come from the graft donor. The CDR3 runs from the conserved cysteine through the conserved F or W. A D gene is named only where the DNA matches it firmly. Clone size is stated in some rows and not others, as once, few, many or a class when expanded.

TRBJ1-4	.	TRBV9	few	CASSVGTRINEKLFF	TGTGCCAGCAGCGTAGGGACAAGGATTAATGAAAAACTGTTTTTT
TRBJ2-3	.	TRBV28	.	CASSFSSSDTQYF	TGTGCCAGCAGTTTTTCGTCGTCAGATACGCAGTATTTT
TRBJ2-7	TRBD1	TRBV6-2/TRBV6-3	few	CASRRGTVYEQYF	TGTGCCAGCAGGAGAGGGACAGTCTACGAGCAGTACTTC
TRBJ2-7	.	TRBV6-6	few	CASSLPVGWQYF	TGTGCCAGCAGCTTACCAGTGGGATGGCAGTACTTC
TRBJ1-1	.	TRBV5-4	few	CASSPGLERNTEAFF	TGTGCCAGCAGCCCCGGACTGGAAAGGAACACTGAAGCTTTCTTT
TRBJ2-1	.	TRBV10-3	few	CAISETWGLVTEQFF	TGTGCCATCAGTGAGACTTGGGGGCTAGTGACTGAGCAGTTCTTC
TRBJ2-7	TRBD2	TRBV5-1	many	CASSLVGSGRVYEQYF	TGCGCCAGCAGCTTGGTTGGTAGCGGGAGAGTTTACGAGCAGTACTTC
TRBJ2-1	.	TRBV20-1	.	CSARERTWAEPYNEQFF	TGCAGTGCTAGAGAAAGGACCTGGGCAGAACCCTACAATGAGCAGTTCTTC
TRBJ2-5	.	TRBV13	.	CASSLVRRGQETQYF	TGTGCCAGCAGCTTAGTTAGGAGGGGGCAAGAGACCCAGTACTTC
TRBJ1-2	.	TRBV12-3/TRBV12-4	few	CASSLQGYGYTF	TGTGCCAGCAGTTTACAGGGATATGGCTACACCTTC
TRBJ2-6	TRBD1	TRBV5-1	.	CASSQSRDRAGANVLTF	TGCGCCAGCAGCCAGTCCCGGGACAGGGCCGGGGCCAACGTCCTGACTTTC
TRBJ2-7	TRBD2	TRBV20-1	few	CSAPRLAGGPNEQYF	TGCAGTGCTCCCCGACTAGCGGGAGGGCCGAATGAGCAGTACTTC
TRBJ1-2	.	TRBV4-2	.	CASSYGVTVSYSYGYTF	TGTGCCAGCAGCTATGGGGTCACAGTCTCCTACAGCTATGGCTACACCTTC
TRBJ2-7	.	TRBV4-3	.	CASSQIPYYEQYF	TGCGCCAGCAGCCAAATCCCGTACTACGAGCAGTACTTC
TRBJ2-5	TRBD1	TRBV12-3/TRBV12-4	.	CASSLNRGSGETQYF	TGTGCCAGCAGTTTGAACAGGGGGTCGGGAGAGACCCAGTACTTC
TRBJ2-1	TRBD2	TRBV24-1	.	CATSDPTSGINNEQFF	TGTGCCACCAGTGATCCGACTAGCGGGATTAACAATGAGCAGTTCTTC
TRBJ2-5	TRBD1	TRBV9	.	CASSVSGQGRETQYF	TGTGCCAGCAGCGTATCGGGACAGGGAAGAGAGACCCAGTACTTC
TRBJ2-1	.	TRBV7-9	.	CASSFSGHAYNEQFF	TGTGCCAGCAGCTTTTCCGGGCACGCCTACAATGAGCAGTTCTTC
TRBJ2-5	TRBD2	TRBV11-3	few	CASSLGSREKYQETQYF	TGTGCCAGCAGCTTAGGTTCGCGGGAGAAGTACCAAGAGACCCAGTACTTC
TRBJ2-7	TRBD2	TRBV4-2	.	CASSQDGVTSGRGNEQYF	TGTGCCAGCAGCCAAGATGGGGTGACTAGCGGAAGAGGGAACGAGCAGTACTTC
TRBJ2-3	.	TRBV7-3	few	CASSFHGRTDTQYF	TGTGCCAGCAGCTTTCACGGGAGAACAGATACGCAGTATTTT
TRBJ1-3	.	TRBV12-3/TRBV12-4	.	CASSEGYRNGNTIYF	TGTGCCAGCAGCGAGGGGTACAGGAATGGAAACACCATATATTTT
TRBJ1-1	TRBD1	TRBV28	few	CASSYLRGQGYVGTEAFF	TGTGCCAGCAGTTATCTCCGCGGACAGGGATATGTGGGCACTGAAGCTTTCTTT
TRBJ2-3	TRBD2	TRBV5-5	few	CASSRTSGRIDTQYF	TGTGCCAGCAGCCGTACTAGCGGGAGGATAGATACGCAGTATTTT
TRBJ2-5	.	TRBV28	.	CASSSTAQETQYF	TGTGCCAGCAGCTCGACAGCTCAAGAGACCCAGTACTTC
TRBJ2-7	TRBD2	TRBV14	few	CASSQEGVLAGDYEQYF	TGTGCCAGCAGCCAAGAGGGAGTACTAGCGGGAGATTACGAGCAGTACTTC
TRBJ2-1	TRBD2	TRBV12-3/TRBV12-4	.	CAILATRSYNEQFF	TGTGCCATACTAGCGACTCGATCCTACAATGAGCAGTTCTTC
TRBJ2-3	TRBD2	TRBV12-3/TRBV12-4	many	CASSLGSGKTDTQYF	TGTGCCAGCAGTTTAGGGAGCGGGAAGACAGATACGCAGTATTTT
TRBJ2-7	.	TRBV3-1	few	CASSTRQGTKNEQYF	TGTGCCAGCAGCACTCGACAGGGGACTAAGAACGAGCAGTACTTC
TRBJ2-5	.	TRBV5-1	.	CASSLSQWETQYF	TGCGCCAGCAGCTTGAGTCAGTGGGAGACCCAGTACTTC